This T cell receptor beta chain was sequenced in a study of STAT5B mutations in CD4+ large granular lymphocyte leukemia. Whole-study findings and limits: CD4-sorted patient repertoires seemed more clonal than healthy CD4+ repertoires.

About this clone itself: The antigen remains undetermined.

Sequencing was at survey level. Here immunoSEQ multiplex PCR was the method, and the copy in TCRdb shows in-frame clones only, minus some. The profile shows tens of thousands of clones, roughly 84% of them singletons. The TCR was taken from a human donor in good health. Specimen: CD4+ T cells from blood buffy coats.

The CDR3 loop reads CAITWTSGSIDTQYF. CDR3 sequence (DNA): TGTGCCATCACTTGGACTAGCGGGAGTATAGATACGCAGTATTTT. V gene TRBV10-3 combines with J gene TRBJ2-3; 13 nucleotides align to TRBD2. Germline loops: CDR1 ENHRY, CDR2 SYGVKD. Unmatched junction bases numbered 6, after V lost 7 bases and J lost 5 bases. This CDR3 has 15 residues.